The clone carrying this T cell receptor (beta chain) was counted a few times. Its antigen is unidentified. The data are from a study of beta chain features in type 1 diabetes. Regarding the study as a whole: People with Type 1 diabetes carried modestly yet significantly shorter TCRB CDR3s in all four CD4+ subsets. Diminished insertions and augmented deletions at VDJ junctions characterized type 1 diabetes patients.

The entirety of the isolated RNA underwent reverse transcription, so expressed TCRB transcripts were sequenced. Clones were read by immunoSEQ multiplex PCR, and TCRdb kept only the in-frame ones, dropping some. The profile shows about 650,000 clones, 9.5% to 15% of them singletons. This clonotype originated in a man aged 25 to 40 with type 1 diabetes. The sequenced sample was naive CD4+ T cells from blood.

In nucleotides, the CDR3 is TGTGCCAGCAGCAAAGGGAACGGCAGAAACACAGATACGCAGTATTTT. Amino acids: CASSKGNGRNTDTQYF. The chain recombines TRBV21-1 with TRBJ2-3. TRBV21-1 is a pseudogene locus. This CDR3 contains 16 residues.